These 28 T cell receptor beta chains share one sample of origin, sequenced in a study of blood T cell repertoires in COVID-19. The method was immunoSEQ multiplex PCR; TCRdb's version includes in-frame clones alone and lacks a portion of them. The table lists 200,000 to 250,000 clones, about 86% of them singletons, with around 10% in the top ten. Sequencing was carried out using PBMCs or T cells enriched from blood (not recorded which). These receptors all come from a woman aged 45-60 years with acute COVID-19.

J is TRBJ2-3 and V is TRBV7-3; 10 bases are shared with TRBD2. The CDR3 totals 15 residues. V shed 2 bases, J shed 6 bases, and the junction held 5 bases outside the gene matches. CDR1 and CDR2 (germline): SGHTA, FQGTGA. This CDR3 is CASSLYLAGADTQYF. The CDR3 region has the DNA TGTGCCAGCAGCTTATATCTAGCGGGGGCGGATACGCAGTATTTT.

Only one count was recorded for this clone. The chain carries TRBV5-1 and TRBJ1-1, with 8 nucleotides matching TRBD1. With 4 bases clipped from V and 0 bases from J, the junction kept 8 bases outside the gene matches. The CDR3 sequence is 16 residues long. Looked up from germline, CDR1 is SGHRS and CDR2 is YFSETQ. In DNA, the CDR3 is TGCGCCAGCAGCGATGGGGGGGACAGGATGAACACTGAAGCTTTCTTT. Translated, it gives CASSDGGDRMNTEAFF.

The sample holds a few counts of this clone. The chain has TRBV4-3 and TRBJ1-5; D call uncertain. The germline CDR1 and CDR2 sequences are LGHNA and YSLEER. CDR3 length: 13 amino acids. Trimming removed 2 bases at V and 6 bases at J, with 8 bases between. The CDR3 DNA reads TGCGCCAGCAGCCAAAACAGCCTTCAGCCCCAGCATTTT. This sequence encodes CASSQNSLQPQHF.

A single count supports this clone. The chain recombines TRBV28 with TRBJ1-5; no clear D. Germline CDR1 MDHEN, CDR2 SYDVKM. This CDR3 comprises 17 residues. Trimming took off 1 base at V and 2 bases at J, with 15 bases between the two ends. The CDR3 DNA is TGTGCCAGCAGTTTATTCGGCGGTTTGGGTGGCAATCAGCCCCAGCATTTT. Translation gives CASSLFGGLGGNQPQHF.

This chain connects TRBV9 to TRBJ2-7; 9 nucleotides align to TRBD2. V lost 0 bases, J lost 0 bases, and 1 base stayed unmatched. The V gene's germline CDR1 is SGDLS and CDR2 YYNGEE. CDR3 size: 15 residues. CDR3 bases: TGTGCCAGCAGCGTAGGACTAGCGGCCTCCTACGAGCAGTACTTC. Translation gives CASSVGLAASYEQYF.

V is TRBV6-2 or TRBV6-3 and J is TRBJ2-4, with D perhaps matching TRBD2 (5 bases). Trimming shortened V by 2 bases and J by 0 bases, and 11 bases separated the two germline ends. The CDR3 consists of 16 residues. From germline, CDR1 is MNHEY and CDR2 SVGEGT. CDR3 sequence reads: CASSYIPAGAKNIQYF. The CDR3 DNA is TGTGCCAGCAGTTACATTCCCGCGGGAGCCAAAAACATTCAGTACTTC.

The chain couples TRBV5-1 to TRBJ2-4; TRBD1 agrees at 7 bases. The CDR3 is made up of 16 amino acids. The germline CDR1 and CDR2 sequences are SGHRS and YFSETQ. V was pared by 0 bases and J by 3 bases, with 6 bases of the junction left unmatched. CDR3 sequence reads: CASSLVTGAGKNIQYF. In DNA, the CDR3 is TGCGCCAGCAGCTTGGTAACAGGGGCAGGCAAAAACATTCAGTACTTC.

V usage is TRBV5-4 and J usage is TRBJ2-7; tentative D call: TRBD1 (5 bases). Germline V CDR1 and CDR2: SGHNT, YYREEE (reference sequence). The CDR3 sequence is 15 residues long. V lost 2 bases and J 3 bases, leaving 15 bases between the germline ends. The CDR3 coding sequence is TGTGCCAGCAGCTTTGGGGCAGGATTTAACTACGAGCAGTACTTC. It specifies CASSFGAGFNYEQYF. Supplemented by reference TRBV5-4 and TRBJ2-7, the full variable domain reads ETGVTQSPTHLIKTRGQQVTLRCSSQSGHNTVSWYQQALGQGPQFIFQYYREEENGRGNFPPRFSGLQFPNYSSELNVNALELDDSALYLCASSFGAGFNYEQYFGPGTRLTVT.

V and J are TRBV19 and TRBJ1-1; 8 bases fit TRBD1. Trimming took 3 bases from V and 2 from J; bases not matched to a gene: 5. This CDR3 is built from 15 residues. From germline, CDR1 is LNHDA and CDR2 SQIVND (reference sequence). This CDR3 is CASSISGQGNTEAFF. Written as DNA, the CDR3 is TGTGCCAGTAGTATTTCCGGACAGGGCAACACTGAAGCTTTCTTT.

This sequence joins TRBV6-5 and TRBJ2-1, with TRBD1 matching over 8 bases. V lost 7 bases and J lost 1; bases outside the gene matches: 3. Germline CDR1 is MNHEY and CDR2 is SVGAGI. This CDR3 is 14 amino acids long. The CDR3 sequence: CASNRQGSYNEQFF. The CDR3 coding sequence is TGTGCCAGCAATCGACAGGGGTCCTACAATGAGCAGTTCTTC.

The J gene is TRBJ1-6, the V gene TRBV30; D is ambiguous. The V gene's germline CDR1 is GTSNPN and CDR2 SVGIG (reference sequence). V was pared by 1 base and J by 10 bases, with 5 bases between. This CDR3 region has 11 residues. The CDR3 is CAWSGSSPLHF. CDR3 bases: TGTGCCTGGAGTGGTAGCTCACCCCTCCACTTT.

J is TRBJ2-7 and V is TRBV7-2; 11 nucleotides match TRBD1. Trimming at V came to 5 bases and at J to 6 bases, leaving 6 bases not matched to a gene. Germline values: CDR1 SGHTA, CDR2 FQGNSA. This CDR3 contains 14 residues. CDR3 DNA sequence: TGTGCCAGCAGCCGGACAGGGGGCGCCTCCGAGCAGTACTTC. This translates into CASSRTGGASEQYF.

The J gene is TRBJ2-7, the V gene TRBV10-3, with D maybe TRBD2 (5 bases). V lost 5 bases, J lost 3 bases, and 11 bases lay in between. Germline V gene sequence: CDR1 ENHRY, CDR2 SYGVKD. CDR3 size: 13 residues. The CDR3 nucleotides are TGTGCCATCAGTCCTCCGGGAAGCTACGAGCAGTACTTC. It encodes CAISPPGSYEQYF.

The V call is TRBV2, the J call TRBJ2-7; 8 bases are shared with TRBD2. The CDR3 is 17 amino acids. After removal of 2 bases from V and 4 bases from J, the junction contained 13 bases not matched to a gene. Germline V gene data show CDR1 as SNHLY and CDR2 as FYNNEI. CDR3: CASSEYGSVTSDYEQYF. Here the CDR3 DNA reads TGTGCCAGCAGTGAATATGGGTCGGTGACTAGCGATTACGAGCAGTACTTC.

J is TRBJ2-2 and V is TRBV7-2; 9 bases agree with TRBD2. The CDR3 loop spans 18 amino acids. Germline lookup yields CDR1 SGHTA and CDR2 FQGNSA. Trimming cost V 1 base and J 4 bases; bases outside gene matches: 10. The CDR3 nucleotides read TGTGCCAGCAGCTTAGGGCTAGCGGGGATTGGTCGCACCGGGGAGCTGTTTTTT. Its translation: CASSLGLAGIGRTGELFF.

The genes are TRBV6-5 and TRBJ1-1; 9 positions match TRBD1. This CDR3 has 14 residues. V shed 10 bases, J shed 3 bases, and the junction held 9 bases outside the gene matches. Germline values: CDR1 MNHEY, CDR2 SVGAGI. The CDR3 sequence is CATRQGVADTEAFF. The DNA of the CDR3 is TGTGCCACCAGACAGGGGGTGGCGGACACTGAAGCTTTCTTT.

CDR3 DNA sequence: TGCGCCAGCAGCTACCAGGGGGCGTTTACAGATACGCAGTATTTT. Translated: CASSYQGAFTDTQYF. The rearrangement links TRBV4-3 to TRBJ2-3; 8 bases map to TRBD1. The CDR3 runs 15 residues. V lost 5 bases and J lost 3; bases outside the gene matches: 7. From germline, CDR1 is LGHNA and CDR2 YSLEER.

J is TRBJ2-1 and V is TRBV3-1 (or the pseudogene TRBV3-2), with 8 bases identical to TRBD2. Losses at the gene ends were 3 bases for V and 2 bases for J; bases not matched to a gene: 3. The CDR3 totals 15 residues. Per germline, CDR1 LGHDT and CDR2 YNNKEL (reference sequence). The CDR3 DNA reads as TGTGCCAGCAGCCAGGAGACTAGCGCCTACAATGAGCAGTTCTTC. It codes for CASSQETSAYNEQFF.

This clone has a single count. No conserved phenylalanine or tryptophan is present at the end of the CDR3, so a read error is the likely explanation. The rearrangement joins TRBV6-5 to TRBJ1-1, with no clear D. The germline CDR1 and CDR2 sequences are MNHEY and SVGAGI. V lost 6 bases and J lost 4, with 9 bases in between. This CDR3 has 12 amino acids. Written as DNA, the CDR3 is TGTGCCAGCAGCCGGGAAAGCACTGAAGCTTTCCTT. Protein: CASSRESTEAFL.

The CDR3 nucleotides are TGTGCCAGCAGTTCCCGGGACAGCTTCTTTAACTATGGCTACACCTTC. Its protein product is CASSSRDSFFNYGYTF. The chain carries TRBV28 and TRBJ1-2, with 7 bases lining up with TRBD1. This CDR3 region has 16 residues. V lost 4 bases and J lost 1; bases outside the gene matches: 9. Germline CDR1 is MDHEN and CDR2 is SYDVKM.

This rearrangement joins TRBV3-1 (or the pseudogene TRBV3-2) to TRBJ2-7, with D unresolved. The germline V gene has CDR1 LGHDT and CDR2 YNNKEL (reference sequence). V was cut by 4 bases and J by 7 bases, with 14 bases left in between. The length of the CDR3 is 13 residues. The DNA of the CDR3 is TGTGCCAGCAGCCTTACCGTTTTCGGTGAGCAGTACTTC. Protein product: CASSLTVFGEQYF.

The V and J genes are TRBV6-5 and TRBJ2-7, with a possible D match to TRBD2 (6 bases). V was clipped by 5 bases and J by 3 bases, with 11 bases between them. The CDR3 loop spans 13 amino acids. The germline CDR1 and CDR2 sequences are MNHEY and SVGAGI. In DNA, the CDR3 is TGTGCCAGCAGTCGCGGGGCAGGCTACGAGCAGTACTTC. This encodes CASSRGAGYEQYF.

This chain joins TRBV4-1 and TRBJ2-7; a weak D match, TRBD1 (7 bases). With 4 bases removed from V and 6 bases from J, the gap between germline ends came to 19 bases. The CDR3 is 15 amino acids. Germline V gives CDR1 MGHRA, CDR2 YSYEKL. Here the CDR3 reads CASSRRAGGPGEQYF. The CDR3 bases are TGCGCCAGCAGCCGGAGGGCAGGGGGGCCGGGCGAGCAGTACTTC.

This clone was seen once. The rearrangement uses TRBV5-6 and TRBJ1-2; the match to TRBD1 covers 10 bases. CDR1 and CDR2 (germline): SGHDT, YYEEEE. The junction had 4 bases not matched to a gene; V was cut back by 4 bases and J by 7 bases. CDR3 length: 13 amino acids. The CDR3 loop is CASSLDRGLGYTF. The CDR3 DNA reads as TGTGCCAGCAGCCTCGACAGGGGGCTTGGCTACACCTTC.

The chain couples TRBV4-1 to TRBJ1-5; D is possibly TRBD1 (5 bases). Trimming left V 2 bases short and J 1 base short, with 15 bases between. Germline V CDR1 and CDR2: MGHRA, YSYEKL. The CDR3 extends over 17 amino acids. The CDR3 region is CASSQSEGVRSNQPQHF. In DNA form, the CDR3 reads TGCGCCAGCAGCCAAAGTGAAGGGGTAAGGAGCAATCAGCCCCAGCATTTT.

This chain connects TRBV5-1 to TRBJ2-2; D perhaps matches TRBD1 (5 bases). Trimming removed 4 bases at V and 2 bases at J, with 15 bases between. The germline V gene encodes CDR1 SGHRS and CDR2 YFSETQ. The length of the CDR3 is 16 residues. Here the CDR3 reads CASSQSRDRNTGELFF. Written as DNA, the CDR3 is TGCGCCAGCAGCCAAAGCCGTGACAGAAACACCGGGGAGCTGTTTTTT.

This clone has just a few counts. The CDR3: CAWSRQGVNQPQHF. The CDR3 DNA reads TGTGCCTGGTCCCGACAGGGCGTGAATCAGCCCCAGCATTTT. The chain carries TRBV30 and TRBJ1-5; 7 positions agree with TRBD1. V was pared by 5 bases and J by 4 bases, with 8 bases of the junction left unmatched. Germline assignment: CDR1 GTSNPN and CDR2 SVGIG (reference sequence). The CDR3 contains 14 residues.

This chain joins TRBV18 and TRBJ2-1, with TRBD2 matching over 10 bases. The germline V gene has CDR1 KGHSH and CDR2 LQKENI. This CDR3 spans 16 amino acids. Trimming at V came to 3 bases and at J to 5 bases, leaving 7 bases not matched to a gene. CDR3 protein: CASSPNRLAGHNEQFF. CDR3 coding DNA: TGTGCCAGCTCACCGAACCGACTAGCGGGTCACAATGAGCAGTTCTTC.